A selection of T cell receptor beta chains follows, all from one sample in a study of beta chain features in type 1 diabetes. The protocol was immunoSEQ multiplex PCR, while the TCRdb copy is restricted to in-frame clones and leaves out a portion. This sample yields over 700,000 clones, of which roughly 16% are seen a single time; 0.02% to 0.025% belongs to the top ten. The sample was naive CD4+ T cells from blood. The receptors here all came from a woman aged 18-29 years in good health. The conserved cysteine and the conserved F or W are not part of the CDR3 here. A D gene is named only where the DNA matches it firmly.

>TRBV28|NA
ASDVTGGNNEQF
>TRBV7-2|NA
ASSLRSARTQETQY
>TRBV28|NA
ASSREAGWDIQY
>TRBV19|NA
ASSINGQLSGNTIY
>TRBV28|NA
ASSLAKKYEQY
>TRBV5-1|NA
ASSSGTPSSYNEQF
>TRBV4-3|TRBD2
ASSHPGTRNNEQF
>TRBV25-1|NA
ASSEAGTRNEQF
>TRBV9|NA
ASTSDTDTQY
>TRBV18|TRBD1
ASSSGQLYEQY
>TRBV19|NA
ASSMAGYQPQH
>TRBV7-9|TRBD1
ASSFDRVRNEAF
>TRBV9|TRBD1
ASSIRQGRTDTQY
>TRBV18|NA
ASSPPTVEKLF
>TRBV6-6|TRBD2
ASSRLAGLNEQY
>TRBV6-6|NA
ASSPGSSYNEQF
>TRBV27|TRBD2
ASSFASGRARETQY
>TRBV7-9|TRBD2
ASSLGLAGRETQY
>TRBV20-1|NA
SGRHHTEAF
>TRBV11-2|NA
ASSLNSNQPQH
>TRBV12-2|NA
ASRPATDQETQY
>TRBV7-9|NA
ASSSDVNYGYT
>TRBV4-1|TRBD2
ASSQLPGGVEQY
>TRBV13|NA
ASSPRGLSSYEQY
>TRBV10-3|NA
AISESADSPYEQY